This T cell receptor beta chain was documented in a study of molecular identifiers for immune sequencing clone quantification. Study-level background: Across replicate runs, RNA obtained from approximately 20,000 or 100,000 naive CD8 cells was divided into five, with four undergoing sequencing. Broader study findings: Clones that had above 20 RNA copies took up over 98% of effector molecules but under 1% in naive cells.

The authors gated naive CD8 T cells as CD8+CD4-CCR7+CD45RA+ for sorting. Previously described methods and listed TCR primers produced bulk TCR libraries. TCRdb fed the PCR reads into MiXCR, producing one record per CDR3 protein. This table holds around 100,000 distinct CDR3 sequences, under 40% found once. V lost 0 bases to trimming and J lost 6 bases; unmatched junction nucleotides: 9. Germline CDR1 reads SGHRS; CDR2 reads YFSETQ. The CDR3 consists of 15 residues. About this clonotype: Its antigen remains unknown. One base away lies a much larger clone, so this may be a sequencing read error.

The clonotype was recovered from a human donor in good health. Some libraries in this study had Jurkat cell RNA spiked in. Sequencing input: naive CD8+ T cells from blood, with Jurkat cell RNA spiked in. The subset here: FACS-sorted CD8+CD4-CCR7+CD45RA+ naive T cells. The gene calls are TRBV5-1 and TRBJ2-7; 7 bases align to TRBD1. CDR3 amino acids: CASSLEDRNAFEQYF. The CDR3 bases are TGCGCCAGCAGCTTGGAGGACAGGAATGCCTTCGAGCAGTACTTC.